The T cell receptor beta chain under discussion was sequenced for a study of preoperative IRX-2 immunotherapy in early breast cancer. V dropped 6 bases and J dropped 5 bases, with 17 bases sitting between them. This CDR3 comprises 15 residues. The treatment here: preoperative locoregional IRX-2 cytokine immunotherapy. This phase Ib study tested locoregional IRX-2 cytokine immunotherapy given before surgery. This table comes from immunoSEQ multiplex PCR, and its TCRdb copy is limited to in-frame clones, with some not included. The table has more than 35,000 clones, 70% to 85% seen once. This receptor was taken from a human donor with breast cancer. The V gene is TRBV23-1, the J gene TRBJ1-3; D is ambiguous. TRBV23-1 is annotated as an ORF whose role is uncertain. The sample in question was tumor tissue, obtained after IRX-2 immunotherapy. The CDR3 is CASRPDDDPRNTIYF. DNA of the CDR3: TGCGCCAGCAGACCGGACGACGATCCCCGAAACACCATATATTTT.